These T cell receptor beta chains were read from a single sample in a study of T cell changes during pregnancy in multiple sclerosis. Data came from immunoSEQ multiplex PCR; TCRdb stores just in-frame clones and leaves some out. The data hold 85,000 to 100,000 clones, with about 92% observed a single time. The sample was peripheral blood, taken in the first trimester of pregnancy. The receptors derive from a female donor with multiple sclerosis, enrolled in a pregnancy study. Both conserved end residues are part of each CDR3. The D gene is left open where the match is weak. Some rows have no size entry. The others give once, few or many, or a class for an expanded clone.

v_call: TRBV27
clone_size: .
j_call: TRBJ2-1
d_call: TRBD2
cdr3_aa: CASSRLSGRFDEQFF
cdr3_nt: TGTGCCAGCAGTCGTCTTAGCGGGAGGTTCGATGAGCAGTTCTTC

v_call: TRBV6-5
clone_size: once
j_call: TRBJ1-2
d_call: .
cdr3_aa: CASSYSSGGNYGYTF
cdr3_nt: TGTGCCAGCAGTTATTCCTCGGGAGGTAACTATGGCTACACCTTC

v_call: TRBV29-1
clone_size: .
j_call: TRBJ2-7
d_call: TRBD1
cdr3_aa: CSGEVRGPNEQYF
cdr3_nt: TGCAGCGGAGAGGTCAGGGGGCCGAACGAGCAGTACTTC

v_call: TRBV27
clone_size: .
j_call: TRBJ2-3
d_call: .
cdr3_aa: CASSYTDGIREADTQYF
cdr3_nt: TGTGCCAGCAGTTACACCGATGGCATCAGGGAAGCAGATACGCAGTATTTT

v_call: TRBV5-1
clone_size: .
j_call: TRBJ2-3
d_call: TRBD1
cdr3_aa: CASSLGGPGGIDTQYF
cdr3_nt: TGCGCCAGCAGCTTGGGCGGGCCAGGGGGCATTGATACGCAGTATTTT

v_call: TRBV6-5
clone_size: once
j_call: TRBJ1-2
d_call: .
cdr3_aa: CASSSGQAVYGYTF
cdr3_nt: TGTGCCAGCAGTTCAGGGCAGGCGGTCTATGGCTACACCTTC

v_call: TRBV11-2
clone_size: .
j_call: TRBJ1-5
d_call: .
cdr3_aa: CASSLGAPTGNQPQHF
cdr3_nt: TGTGCCAGCAGCTTAGGAGCGCCGACTGGTAATCAGCCCCAGCATTTT

v_call: TRBV5-1
clone_size: .
j_call: TRBJ2-7
d_call: TRBD2
cdr3_aa: CASSSSGTSGAYEQYF
cdr3_nt: TGCGCCAGCAGCTCGTCCGGGACTAGCGGGGCCTACGAGCAGTACTTC

v_call: TRBV9
clone_size: .
j_call: TRBJ1-1
d_call: .
cdr3_aa: CASSWGGSGDTEAFF
cdr3_nt: TGTGCCAGCAGCTGGGGCGGGTCAGGGGACACTGAAGCTTTCTTT

v_call: TRBV5-1
clone_size: .
j_call: TRBJ1-3
d_call: TRBD1
cdr3_aa: CASSLLAGTAGNTIYF
cdr3_nt: TGCGCCAGCAGCTTGTTGGCCGGGACAGCTGGAAACACCATATATTTT

v_call: TRBV7-9
clone_size: once
j_call: TRBJ2-5
d_call: TRBD1
cdr3_aa: CASSFPAGQGVGETQYF
cdr3_nt: TGTGCCAGCAGCTTCCCTGCCGGGCAGGGGGTCGGGGAGACCCAGTACTTC

v_call: TRBV15
clone_size: .
j_call: TRBJ2-1
d_call: TRBD2
cdr3_aa: CATSRDVLGTSGKNEQFF
cdr3_nt: TGTGCCACCAGCAGAGACGTCTTGGGGACTAGCGGGAAGAATGAGCAGTTCTTC

v_call: TRBV7-7
clone_size: .
j_call: TRBJ2-2
d_call: .
cdr3_aa: CASSLASTGELFF
cdr3_nt: TGTGCTAGCAGCTTAGCCAGCACCGGGGAGCTGTTTTTT

v_call: TRBV2
clone_size: many
j_call: TRBJ2-7
d_call: .
cdr3_aa: CASREGMGEQYF
cdr3_nt: TGTGCCAGCAGGGAGGGTATGGGCGAGCAGTACTTC